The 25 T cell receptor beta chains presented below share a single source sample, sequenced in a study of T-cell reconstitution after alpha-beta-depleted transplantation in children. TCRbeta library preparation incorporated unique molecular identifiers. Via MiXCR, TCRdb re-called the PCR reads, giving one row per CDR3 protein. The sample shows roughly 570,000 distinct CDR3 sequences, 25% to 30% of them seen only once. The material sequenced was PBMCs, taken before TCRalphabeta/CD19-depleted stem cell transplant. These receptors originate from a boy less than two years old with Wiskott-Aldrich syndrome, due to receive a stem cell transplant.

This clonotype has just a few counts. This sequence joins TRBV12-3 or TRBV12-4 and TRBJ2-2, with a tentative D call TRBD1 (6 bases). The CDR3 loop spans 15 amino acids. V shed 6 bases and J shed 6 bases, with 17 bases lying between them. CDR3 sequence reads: CASRDATGNAGELFF. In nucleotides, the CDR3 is TGTGCCAGCAGAGACGCTACAGGGAATGCCGGGGAGCTGTTTTTT.

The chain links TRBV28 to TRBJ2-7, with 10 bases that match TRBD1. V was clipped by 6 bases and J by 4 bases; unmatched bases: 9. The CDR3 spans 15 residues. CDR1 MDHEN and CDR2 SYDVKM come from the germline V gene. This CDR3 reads CASRSSGTGEYEQYF. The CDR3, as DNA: TGTGCCAGCAGGTCGTCCGGGACAGGGGAGTACGAGCAGTACTTC.

The CDR3 region has the DNA TGCAGAGGTACCGAAGGGGCCACAGATACGCAGTATTTT. Translated, it gives CRGTEGATDTQYF. The chain links TRBV20-1 to TRBJ2-3; D is possibly TRBD1 (5 bases). From germline, CDR1 is DFQATT and CDR2 SNEGSKA (reference sequence). This CDR3 is built from 13 residues.

CDR3 nucleotides: TGCAGTGCTAGAGATGGACCGTACCATGGCTACACCTTC. It translates to CSARDGPYHGYTF. This chain links TRBV20-1 with TRBJ1-2; D gene unclear. CDR3 size: 13 residues. Per the germline V gene, CDR1 is DFQATT and CDR2 is SNEGSKA (reference sequence). V dropped 0 bases and J dropped 6 bases, with 11 bases sitting between them.

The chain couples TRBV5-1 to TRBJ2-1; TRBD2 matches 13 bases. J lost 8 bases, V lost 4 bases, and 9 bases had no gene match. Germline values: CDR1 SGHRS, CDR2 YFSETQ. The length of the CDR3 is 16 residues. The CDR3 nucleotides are TGCGCCAGCAGCGGTGGACTAGCGGGAGTAGTGTATGAGCAGTTCTTC. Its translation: CASSGGLAGVVYEQFF.

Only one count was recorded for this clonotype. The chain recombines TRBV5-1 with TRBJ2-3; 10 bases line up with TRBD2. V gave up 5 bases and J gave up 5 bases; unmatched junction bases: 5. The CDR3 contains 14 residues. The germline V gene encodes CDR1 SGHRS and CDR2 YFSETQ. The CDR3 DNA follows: TGCGCCAGCAGGACCAGCGGGAGGGAAGATACGCAGTATTTT. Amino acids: CASRTSGREDTQYF.

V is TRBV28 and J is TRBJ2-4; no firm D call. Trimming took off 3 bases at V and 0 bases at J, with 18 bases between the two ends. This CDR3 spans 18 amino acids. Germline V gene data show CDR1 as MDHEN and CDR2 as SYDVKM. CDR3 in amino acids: CASSFRVLNSLAKNIQYF. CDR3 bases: TGTGCCAGCAGTTTCCGGGTTCTTAACAGTCTAGCCAAAAACATTCAGTACTTC.

CDR3 in amino acids: CASSLRASGGSSSTDTQYF. The CDR3 nucleotides read TGTGCCAGCAGCTTAAGGGCTAGCGGAGGTTCCTCTAGCACAGATACGCAGTATTTT. The chain employs TRBV7-2 and TRBJ2-3; 7 nucleotides align to TRBD2. J lost 0 bases, V lost 2 bases, and 14 bases had no gene match. CDR1 is SGHTA and CDR2 is FQGNSA in the germline V gene. The CDR3 loop spans 19 amino acids.

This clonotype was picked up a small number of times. CDR3 nucleotide sequence: TGTGCCAGCCTCCTCGCTAGCGGGAGGTTTAATGAGCAGTTCTTC. Translation gives CASLLASGRFNEQFF. This chain uses TRBV12-3 or TRBV12-4 with TRBJ2-1; 11 positions match TRBD2. Trimming cost V 8 bases and J 7 bases; bases outside gene matches: 10. The CDR3 totals 15 residues.

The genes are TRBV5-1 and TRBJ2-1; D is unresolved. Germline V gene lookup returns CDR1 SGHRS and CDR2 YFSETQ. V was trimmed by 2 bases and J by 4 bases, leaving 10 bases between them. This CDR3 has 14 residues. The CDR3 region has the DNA TGCGCCAGCAGCTTTGCGGAACCTTACAATGAGCAGTTCTTC. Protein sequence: CASSFAEPYNEQFF. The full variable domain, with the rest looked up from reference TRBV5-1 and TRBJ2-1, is KAGVTQTPRYLIKTRGQQVTLSCSPISGHRSVSWYQQTPGQGLQFLFEYFSETQRNKGNFPGRFSGRQFSNSRSEMNVSTLELGDSALYLCASSFAEPYNEQFFGPGTRLTVL.

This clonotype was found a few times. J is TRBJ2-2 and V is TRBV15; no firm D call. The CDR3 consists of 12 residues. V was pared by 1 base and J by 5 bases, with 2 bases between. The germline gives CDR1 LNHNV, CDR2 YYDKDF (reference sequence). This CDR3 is CATSRVTGELFF. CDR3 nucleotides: TGTGCCACCAGCAGAGTTACCGGGGAGCTGTTTTTT. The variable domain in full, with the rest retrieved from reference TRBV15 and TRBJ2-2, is DAMVIQNPRYQVTQFGKPVTLSCSQTLNHNVMYWYQQKSSQAPKLLFHYYDKDFNNEADTPDNFQSRRPNTSFCFLDIRSPGLGDTAMYLCATSRVTGELFFGEGSRLTVL.

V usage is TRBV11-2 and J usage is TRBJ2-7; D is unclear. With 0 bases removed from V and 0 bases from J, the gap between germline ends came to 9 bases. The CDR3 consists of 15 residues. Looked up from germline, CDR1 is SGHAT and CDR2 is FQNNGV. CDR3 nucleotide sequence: TGTGCCAGCAGCTTAGATAGGAACCCCTCCTACGAGCAGTACTTC. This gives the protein CASSLDRNPSYEQYF. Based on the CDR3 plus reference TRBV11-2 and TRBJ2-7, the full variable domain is EAGVAQSPRYKIIEKRQSVAFWCNPISGHATLYWYQQILGQGPKLLIQFQNNGVVDDSQLPKDRFSAERLKGVDSTLKIQPAKLEDSAVYLCASSLDRNPSYEQYFGPGTRLTVT.

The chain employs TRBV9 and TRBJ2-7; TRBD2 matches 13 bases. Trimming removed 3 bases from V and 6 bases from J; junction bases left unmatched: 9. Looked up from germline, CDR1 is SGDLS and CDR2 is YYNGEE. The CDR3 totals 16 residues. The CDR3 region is CASSGVDTSGRAEQYF. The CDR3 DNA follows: TGTGCCAGCAGCGGGGTGGATACTAGCGGGAGGGCCGAGCAGTACTTC.

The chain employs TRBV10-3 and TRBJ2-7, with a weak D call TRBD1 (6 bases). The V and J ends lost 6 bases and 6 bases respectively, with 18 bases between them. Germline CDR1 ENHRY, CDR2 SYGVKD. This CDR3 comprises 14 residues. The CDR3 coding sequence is TGTGCCATCAGCGAAAACAGGGAACGGGGCGAGCAGTACTTC. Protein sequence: CAISENRERGEQYF.

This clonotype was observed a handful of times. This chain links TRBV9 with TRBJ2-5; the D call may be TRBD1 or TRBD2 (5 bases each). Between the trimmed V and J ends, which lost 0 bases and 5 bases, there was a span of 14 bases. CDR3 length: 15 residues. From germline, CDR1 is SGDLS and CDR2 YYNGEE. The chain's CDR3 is CASSVVSGSWETQYF. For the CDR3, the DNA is TGTGCCAGCAGCGTAGTGTCAGGGAGTTGGGAGACCCAGTACTTC.

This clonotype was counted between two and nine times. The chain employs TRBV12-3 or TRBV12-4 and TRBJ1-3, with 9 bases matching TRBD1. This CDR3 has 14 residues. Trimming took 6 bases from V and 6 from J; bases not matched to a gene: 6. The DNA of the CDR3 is TGTGCCAGCAGAGATACAGGGGGCCCAAACACCATATATTTT. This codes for CASRDTGGPNTIYF.

The chain's CDR3 is CASSLDHNTEAFF. The CDR3 nucleotides are TGTGCCAGCAGTTTAGACCATAACACTGAAGCTTTCTTT. The rearrangement uses TRBV5-8 and TRBJ1-1, with D unclear. Trimming stripped 5 bases from V and 2 bases from J, with 10 bases between. This CDR3 has 13 residues. CDR1 SGHTS and CDR2 YDEGEE come from the germline V gene. Variable domain in full (rest from reference TRBV5-8 and TRBJ1-1): EAGVTQSPTHLIKTRGQQATLRCSPISGHTSVYWYQQALGLGLQFLLWYDEGEERNRGNFPPRFSGRQFPNYSSELNVNALELEDSALYLCASSLDHNTEAFFGQGTRLTVV.

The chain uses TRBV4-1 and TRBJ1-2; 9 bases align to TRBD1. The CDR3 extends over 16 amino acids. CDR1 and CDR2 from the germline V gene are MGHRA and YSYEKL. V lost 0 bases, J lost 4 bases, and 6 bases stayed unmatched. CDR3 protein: CASSQEVGQGIYGYTF. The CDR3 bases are TGCGCCAGCAGCCAAGAGGTGGGACAGGGTATCTATGGCTACACCTTC.

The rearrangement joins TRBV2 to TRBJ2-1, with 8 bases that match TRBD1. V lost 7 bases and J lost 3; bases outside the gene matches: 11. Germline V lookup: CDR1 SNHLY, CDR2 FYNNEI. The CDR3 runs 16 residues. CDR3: CASKRMETGVYNEQFF. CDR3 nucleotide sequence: TGTGCCAGCAAGAGGATGGAGACAGGGGTCTACAATGAGCAGTTCTTC.

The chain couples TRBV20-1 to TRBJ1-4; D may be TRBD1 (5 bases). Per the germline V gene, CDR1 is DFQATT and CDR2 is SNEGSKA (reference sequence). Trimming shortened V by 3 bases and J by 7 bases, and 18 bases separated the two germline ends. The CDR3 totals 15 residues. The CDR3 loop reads CSARGNGAWGEKLFF. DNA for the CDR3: TGCAGTGCTAGGGGGAATGGGGCCTGGGGTGAAAAACTGTTTTTT.

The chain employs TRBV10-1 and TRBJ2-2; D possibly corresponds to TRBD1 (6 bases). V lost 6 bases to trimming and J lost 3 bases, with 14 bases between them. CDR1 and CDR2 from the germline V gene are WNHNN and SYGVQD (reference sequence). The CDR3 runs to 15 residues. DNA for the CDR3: TGCGCCAGCAGCTCCGGGACAATTTACACCGGGGAGCTGTTTTTT. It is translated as CASSSGTIYTGELFF.

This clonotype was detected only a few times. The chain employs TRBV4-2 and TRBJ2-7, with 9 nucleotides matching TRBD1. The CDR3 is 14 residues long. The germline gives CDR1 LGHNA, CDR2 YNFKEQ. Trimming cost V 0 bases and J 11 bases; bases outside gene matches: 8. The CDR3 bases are TGTGCCAGCAGCCAAGATGGAGGCCGGGACAGGGAGTACTTC. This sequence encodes CASSQDGGRDREYF.

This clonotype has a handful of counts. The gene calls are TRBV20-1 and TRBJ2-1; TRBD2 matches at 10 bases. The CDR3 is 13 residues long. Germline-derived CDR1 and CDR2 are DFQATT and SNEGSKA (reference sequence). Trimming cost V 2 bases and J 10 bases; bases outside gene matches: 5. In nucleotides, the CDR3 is TGCAGTGCTAGACTAGCGGGAGCAGAAGAGCAGTTCTTC. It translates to CSARLAGAEEQFF.

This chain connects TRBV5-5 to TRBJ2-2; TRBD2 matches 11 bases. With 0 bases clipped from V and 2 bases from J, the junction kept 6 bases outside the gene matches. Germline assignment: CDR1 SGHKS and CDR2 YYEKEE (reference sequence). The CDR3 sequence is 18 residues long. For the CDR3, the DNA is TGTGCCAGCAGCTTGGGGGTAGCGGGAGGGCCTAACACCGGGGAGCTGTTTTTT. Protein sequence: CASSLGVAGGPNTGELFF.

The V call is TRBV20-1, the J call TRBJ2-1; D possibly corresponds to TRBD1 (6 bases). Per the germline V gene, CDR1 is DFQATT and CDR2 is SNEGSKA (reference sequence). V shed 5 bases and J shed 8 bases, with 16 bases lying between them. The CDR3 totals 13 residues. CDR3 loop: CSAGVTGWDEQFF. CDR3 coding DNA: TGCAGTGCTGGTGTTACAGGGTGGGATGAGCAGTTCTTC.